The clone carrying this T cell receptor beta chain has a single count. Its antigen is not identified. The CDR3 contains 14 residues. The germline V gene encodes CDR1 SGHNT and CDR2 YENEEA. Between the trimmed V and J ends, which lost 2 bases and 2 bases, there was a span of 9 bases. These data are taken from a study of OX40 agonist ivuxolimab in advanced cancers. The timepoints at which blood was sampled were baseline, cycle 4 day 1, and cycle 7 day 1. Assay used: immunoSEQ multiplex PCR; TCRdb lists only in-frame clones, some missing. The table lists tens of thousands of clones, around 86% of them singletons, with roughly 3.1% in the top ten. Study-level points and caveats: Low clonal expansion, among the lowest seen, marked partial responders at 0.1-3.0 mg/kg.

The receptor was derived from an adult with an advanced solid tumor such as melanoma, head and neck, liver or kidney cancer. This rearrangement joins TRBV11-3 to TRBJ2-5; D unclear. This sample comprised CD4+ or CD8+ T cells sorted from blood, obtained in a trial of the OX40 agonist ivuxolimab. The CDR3 DNA is TGTGCCAGCAGCTTAATGACAACTCAAGAGACCCAGTACTTC. Its translation is CASSLMTTQETQYF.